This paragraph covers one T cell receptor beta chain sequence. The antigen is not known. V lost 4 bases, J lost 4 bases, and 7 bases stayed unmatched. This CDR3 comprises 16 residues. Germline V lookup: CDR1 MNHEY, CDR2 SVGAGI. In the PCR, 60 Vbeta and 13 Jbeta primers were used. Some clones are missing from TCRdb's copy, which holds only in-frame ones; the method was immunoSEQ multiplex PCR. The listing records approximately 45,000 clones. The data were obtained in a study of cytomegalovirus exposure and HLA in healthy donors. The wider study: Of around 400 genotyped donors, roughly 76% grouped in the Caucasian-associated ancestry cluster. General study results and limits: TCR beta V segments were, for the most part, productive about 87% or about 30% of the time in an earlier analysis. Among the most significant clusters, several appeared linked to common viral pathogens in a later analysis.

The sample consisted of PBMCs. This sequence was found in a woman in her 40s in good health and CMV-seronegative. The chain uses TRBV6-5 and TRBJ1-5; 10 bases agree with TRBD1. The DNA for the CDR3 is TGTGCCAGCAGTTCCCTGACAGGGGGCGAGAATCAGCCCCAGCATTTT. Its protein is CASSSLTGGENQPQHF.